This is a list of T cell receptor beta chains from one sample in a study of T cell changes during pregnancy in multiple sclerosis. Profiled with immunoSEQ multiplex PCR; TCRdb holds only in-frame clones, not every one. The sample records some 80,000 clones, 92% being singletons. The sequences come from peripheral blood, collected before pregnancy. Source of these receptors: a female donor with multiple sclerosis, enrolled in a pregnancy study. Both conserved end residues are part of each CDR3. Each record gives: V gene, D gene, clone size, J gene, CDR3 DNA, CDR3 protein. The D gene is left open where the match is weak. Clone size is shown for a subset of rows, as once, few, many or a class of expanded clone.

V gene: TRBV19; D gene: TRBD1; clone size: -; J gene: TRBJ1-2; CDR3 DNA: TGTGCCAGTAGTCGAGACAGGGGGCGCGTTTACTATGGCTACACCTTC; CDR3 protein: CASSRDRGRVYYGYTF
V gene: TRBV7-3; D gene: -; clone size: once; J gene: TRBJ2-2; CDR3 DNA: TGTGCCAGCAGCCCCCGGACTGGCACGAACACCGGGGAGCTGTTTTTT; CDR3 protein: CASSPRTGTNTGELFF
V gene: TRBV7-9; D gene: -; clone size: -; J gene: TRBJ2-5; CDR3 DNA: TGTGCCAGCAGCACAACACAGGGTGTTGGGACCCAGTACTTC; CDR3 protein: CASSTTQGVGTQYF
V gene: TRBV6-4; D gene: -; clone size: once; J gene: TRBJ1-1; CDR3 DNA: TGTGCCAGCAGTGACTCGAAGTTCAGCAGGGACACTGAAGCTTTCTTT; CDR3 protein: CASSDSKFSRDTEAFF
V gene: TRBV11-2; D gene: -; clone size: -; J gene: TRBJ2-7; CDR3 DNA: TGTGCCAGCAGCCCACGGGACAACCTCTACGAGCAGTACTTC; CDR3 protein: CASSPRDNLYEQYF
V gene: TRBV7-2; D gene: TRBD1; clone size: -; J gene: TRBJ2-5; CDR3 DNA: TGTGCCAGCAGCATTGACAGGGGGAGAGAGACCCAGTACTTC; CDR3 protein: CASSIDRGRETQYF
V gene: TRBV27; D gene: -; clone size: -; J gene: TRBJ2-6; CDR3 DNA: TGTGCCAGCAGTTTACAGATAGCCAACGTCCTGACTTTC; CDR3 protein: CASSLQIANVLTF
V gene: TRBV7-5; D gene: -; clone size: -; J gene: TRBJ2-1; CDR3 DNA: TGTGCCAGAAGCTTACGGGTTTCTGGACTAGCGGGAGGAAACAATGAGCAGTTCTTC; CDR3 protein: CARSLRVSGLAGGNNEQFF
V gene: TRBV30; D gene: -; clone size: -; J gene: TRBJ2-3; CDR3 DNA: TGTGCCTGGAGCCTGGGGGCCGGAGGCACAGATACGCAGTATTTT; CDR3 protein: CAWSLGAGGTDTQYF
V gene: TRBV6-1; D gene: -; clone size: -; J gene: TRBJ2-7; CDR3 DNA: TGTGCCAGCAGCCTCGACTCGTATCCGGATAGCGAGCAGTACTTC; CDR3 protein: CASSLDSYPDSEQYF
V gene: TRBV30; D gene: -; clone size: once; J gene: TRBJ1-5; CDR3 DNA: TGTGCCTGGGGACAGTATAGCAATCAGCCCCAGCATTTT; CDR3 protein: CAWGQYSNQPQHF
V gene: TRBV4-3; D gene: TRBD1; clone size: -; J gene: TRBJ2-2; CDR3 DNA: TGCGCCAGCAGCCAAGATGCGACAGGGGGACTCACCGGGGAGCTGTTTTTT; CDR3 protein: CASSQDATGGLTGELFF
V gene: TRBV19; D gene: -; clone size: -; J gene: TRBJ2-7; CDR3 DNA: TGTGCCAGTAGTATCTCATTTGCGCGGGAGCAGTACTTC; CDR3 protein: CASSISFAREQYF
V gene: TRBV5-1; D gene: -; clone size: once; J gene: TRBJ1-3; CDR3 DNA: TGCGCCAGCAGCTTGGCCTTAGCGGGGAGTGCTGGAAACACCATATATTTT; CDR3 protein: CASSLALAGSAGNTIYF
V gene: TRBV6-6; D gene: -; clone size: -; J gene: TRBJ2-7; CDR3 DNA: TGTGCCAGCAGTTACGCCGGGGAAGAGCAGTACTTC; CDR3 protein: CASSYAGEEQYF
V gene: TRBV2; D gene: -; clone size: -; J gene: TRBJ1-2; CDR3 DNA: TGTGCCAGCAGTGACCGGGACAATTATGGCTACACCTTC; CDR3 protein: CASSDRDNYGYTF
V gene: TRBV6-6; D gene: -; clone size: -; J gene: TRBJ2-7; CDR3 DNA: TGTGCCAGCAGCCCTACCGGCGAGCAGTACTTC; CDR3 protein: CASSPTGEQYF
V gene: TRBV30; D gene: -; clone size: -; J gene: TRBJ2-2; CDR3 DNA: TGTGCCTGGAGTGTACTATCGGGCGAGGACTACTCGCGCAGACCGGACGGGGAGCTGTTTTTT; CDR3 protein: CAWSVLSGEDYSRRPDGELFF
V gene: TRBV10-3; D gene: -; clone size: -; J gene: TRBJ2-3; CDR3 DNA: TGTGCCACCAGCGGGACAGGCCAACCCACAGATACGCAGTATTTT; CDR3 protein: CATSGTGQPTDTQYF
V gene: TRBV15; D gene: -; clone size: -; J gene: TRBJ1-4; CDR3 DNA: TGTGCCTCTTCCGGAGGCCCACATAAAAATGAAAAACTGTTTTTT; CDR3 protein: CASSGGPHKNEKLFF
V gene: TRBV6-6; D gene: TRBD1; clone size: -; J gene: TRBJ2-7; CDR3 DNA: TGTGCCAGCAGACTACAGGGGGCGCCTTACGAGCAGTACTTC; CDR3 protein: CASRLQGAPYEQYF
V gene: TRBV15; D gene: TRBD2; clone size: -; J gene: TRBJ2-5; CDR3 DNA: TGTGCCACCAGCAGGACTAGCGGGAGTGGGGAGACCCAGTACTTC; CDR3 protein: CATSRTSGSGETQYF
V gene: TRBV7-6; D gene: -; clone size: once; J gene: TRBJ1-2; CDR3 DNA: TGTGCCAGCAGCCCCCCTCGAATAGTAAACTATGGCTACACCTTC; CDR3 protein: CASSPPRIVNYGYTF
V gene: TRBV27; D gene: -; clone size: -; J gene: TRBJ2-3; CDR3 DNA: TGTGCCAGCAGTTCTGCCGACAGTAGGCACACAGATACGCAGTATTTT; CDR3 protein: CASSSADSRHTDTQYF
V gene: TRBV29-1; D gene: TRBD1; clone size: -; J gene: TRBJ1-2; CDR3 DNA: TGCAGCGTTGAGGGTGACAGGGGTAACTATGGCTACACCTTC; CDR3 protein: CSVEGDRGNYGYTF
V gene: TRBV6-6; D gene: -; clone size: -; J gene: TRBJ2-7; CDR3 DNA: TGTGCCAGCAGTTACTCGGGCCATTACGAGCAGTACTTC; CDR3 protein: CASSYSGHYEQYF
V gene: TRBV13; D gene: -; clone size: -; J gene: TRBJ2-1; CDR3 DNA: TGTGCCAGCAGCATTTCCAGCAATGAGCAGTTCTTC; CDR3 protein: CASSISSNEQFF
V gene: TRBV6-5; D gene: -; clone size: -; J gene: TRBJ2-7; CDR3 DNA: TGTGCCAGCAGTCCGATGGGAGGATCCTACGAGCAGTACTTC; CDR3 protein: CASSPMGGSYEQYF
V gene: TRBV6-1; D gene: -; clone size: -; J gene: TRBJ2-7; CDR3 DNA: TGTGCCAGCAGTGGACAGGCGACCTCCTACGAGCAGTACTTC; CDR3 protein: CASSGQATSYEQYF
V gene: TRBV9; D gene: TRBD2; clone size: -; J gene: TRBJ2-1; CDR3 DNA: TGTGCCAGCAGCGTAGAACCGGGACTAGTGGGTAATGAGCAGTTCTTC; CDR3 protein: CASSVEPGLVGNEQFF
V gene: TRBV28; D gene: TRBD2; clone size: -; J gene: TRBJ2-3; CDR3 DNA: TGTGCCAGCAGGCAAACGGGACTAGCGGGAGCTGGTTACACAGATACGCAGTATTTT; CDR3 protein: CASRQTGLAGAGYTDTQYF
V gene: TRBV4-2; D gene: TRBD1; clone size: -; J gene: TRBJ2-5; CDR3 DNA: TGTGCCAGCAGCCAAGGAAGGACAGGGGGGTATGAGACCCAGTACTTC; CDR3 protein: CASSQGRTGGYETQYF
V gene: TRBV5-1; D gene: -; clone size: -; J gene: TRBJ2-1; CDR3 DNA: TGCGCCAGCAGCTTAAGAGGGTCCTACAATGAGCAGTTCTTC; CDR3 protein: CASSLRGSYNEQFF
V gene: TRBV2; D gene: TRBD1; clone size: -; J gene: TRBJ2-2; CDR3 DNA: TGTGCCAGCAGTGTGGGCAGGGGGACCGGGGAGCTGTTTTTT; CDR3 protein: CASSVGRGTGELFF
V gene: TRBV10-2; D gene: -; clone size: -; J gene: TRBJ2-7; CDR3 DNA: TGCGCCAGCAGAACCGGGACACTTCCCTACGAGCAGTACTTC; CDR3 protein: CASRTGTLPYEQYF
V gene: TRBV6-6; D gene: -; clone size: -; J gene: TRBJ1-3; CDR3 DNA: TGTGCCAGCAGTTACCTAGGTGTCGGCCCTGGAAACACCATATATTTT; CDR3 protein: CASSYLGVGPGNTIYF
V gene: TRBV18; D gene: TRBD2; clone size: -; J gene: TRBJ2-3; CDR3 DNA: TGTGCCAGCTCACTGACGGGACTAGCGGGCACAGATACGCAGTATTTT; CDR3 protein: CASSLTGLAGTDTQYF
V gene: TRBV7-9; D gene: -; clone size: -; J gene: TRBJ2-7; CDR3 DNA: TGTGCCAGCAGCCCCCCGGGAGCCAACTACTACGAGCAGTACTTC; CDR3 protein: CASSPPGANYYEQYF
V gene: TRBV7-9; D gene: -; clone size: -; J gene: TRBJ2-2; CDR3 DNA: TGTGCCAGCAGCTTATCAGGGGTTAACACCGGGGAGCTGTTTTTT; CDR3 protein: CASSLSGVNTGELFF
V gene: TRBV11-2; D gene: TRBD1; clone size: -; J gene: TRBJ2-2; CDR3 DNA: TGTGCCAGCAGCTTAGTCTCGGGACAGGGGTTGAGCGGGGAGCTGTTTTTT; CDR3 protein: CASSLVSGQGLSGELFF
V gene: TRBV15; D gene: TRBD2; clone size: -; J gene: TRBJ2-1; CDR3 DNA: TGTGCCACCAGCAGCTTCCTAGCGGGAGGCCTTGTTTCCTACAATGAGCAGTTCTTC; CDR3 protein: CATSSFLAGGLVSYNEQFF
V gene: TRBV5-6; D gene: -; clone size: -; J gene: TRBJ2-6; CDR3 DNA: TGTGCCAGCAGCTTGCCAGGGGTAACTTCTGGGGCCAACGTCCTGACTTTC; CDR3 protein: CASSLPGVTSGANVLTF
V gene: TRBV7-9; D gene: -; clone size: -; J gene: TRBJ1-5; CDR3 DNA: TGTGCCAGCAGCCACAGGGATCAGCCCCAGCATTTT; CDR3 protein: CASSHRDQPQHF
V gene: TRBV29-1; D gene: -; clone size: -; J gene: TRBJ2-1; CDR3 DNA: TGCAGCGTTATTAATAGCGGAAATGAGGGTATCTCCTACAATGAGCAGTTCTTC; CDR3 protein: CSVINSGNEGISYNEQFF
V gene: TRBV6-1; D gene: TRBD1; clone size: -; J gene: TRBJ1-2; CDR3 DNA: TGTGCCAGCGGGGACAGATATGGCTACACCTTC; CDR3 protein: CASGDRYGYTF
V gene: TRBV21-1; D gene: -; clone size: once; J gene: TRBJ2-7; CDR3 DNA: TGTGCCAGCAGCAAAGAGGGGGACCACGAGCAGTACTTC; CDR3 protein: CASSKEGDHEQYF
V gene: TRBV7-2; D gene: TRBD2; clone size: -; J gene: TRBJ2-1; CDR3 DNA: TGTGCCAGCAGCTTAGGATTAGCGGGAGGACGTGAGCAGTTCTTC; CDR3 protein: CASSLGLAGGREQFF
V gene: TRBV6-1; D gene: -; clone size: -; J gene: TRBJ2-1; CDR3 DNA: TGTGCCAGCAGTGAAGCCAGGGATAATGAGCAGTTCTTC; CDR3 protein: CASSEARDNEQFF
V gene: TRBV5-1; D gene: TRBD2; clone size: -; J gene: TRBJ2-1; CDR3 DNA: TGCGCCAGCAGCATTCTACTAGCGGGAGGACACAATGAGCAGTTCTTC; CDR3 protein: CASSILLAGGHNEQFF
V gene: TRBV7-2; D gene: -; clone size: -; J gene: TRBJ2-7; CDR3 DNA: TGTGCCAGCAGCCCAGACTCGTACTCCTACGAGCAGTACTTC; CDR3 protein: CASSPDSYSYEQYF
V gene: TRBV5-1; D gene: -; clone size: -; J gene: TRBJ2-2; CDR3 DNA: TGCGCCAGCAGCTTAGGGGGAAGCACCGGGGAGCTGTTTTTT; CDR3 protein: CASSLGGSTGELFF